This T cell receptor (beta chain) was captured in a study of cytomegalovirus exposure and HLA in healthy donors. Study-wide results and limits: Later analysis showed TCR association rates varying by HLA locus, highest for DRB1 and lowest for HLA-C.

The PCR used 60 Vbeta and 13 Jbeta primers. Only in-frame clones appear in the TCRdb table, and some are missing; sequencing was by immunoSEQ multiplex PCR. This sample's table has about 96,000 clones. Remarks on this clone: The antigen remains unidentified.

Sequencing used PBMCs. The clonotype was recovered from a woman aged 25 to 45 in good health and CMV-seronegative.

This chain's CDR3 is CASSVILDGGTGNHQPQHF. The CDR3 coding sequence is TGTGCCAGCAGCGTTATCCTCGACGGGGGGACAGGGAATCATCAGCCCCAGCATTTT. The V gene is TRBV2, the J gene TRBJ1-5, with 9 bases identical to TRBD1. J lost 5 bases, V lost 6 bases, and 20 bases had no gene match. CDR1 and CDR2 from the germline V gene are SNHLY and FYNNEI. This CDR3 is 19 amino acids long.